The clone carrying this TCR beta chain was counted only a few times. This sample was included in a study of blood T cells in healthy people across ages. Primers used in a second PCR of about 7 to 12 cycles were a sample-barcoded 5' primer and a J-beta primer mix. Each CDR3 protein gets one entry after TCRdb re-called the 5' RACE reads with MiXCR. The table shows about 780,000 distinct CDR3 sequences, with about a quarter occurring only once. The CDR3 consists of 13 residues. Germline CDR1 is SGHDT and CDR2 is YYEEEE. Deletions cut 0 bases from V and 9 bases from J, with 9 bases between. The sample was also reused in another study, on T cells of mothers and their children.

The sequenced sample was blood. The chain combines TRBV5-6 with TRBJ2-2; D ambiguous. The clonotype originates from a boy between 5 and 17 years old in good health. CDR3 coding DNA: TGTGCCAGCAGCTTGGGGCCCGCCCGGGAGCTGTTTTTT. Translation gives CASSLGPARELFF.